One and the same sample provided the 6 T cell receptor beta chains below, sequenced in a study of T cell responses to AZD1222 COVID-19 vaccine. Sequenced by immunoSEQ multiplex PCR; TCRdb stores in-frame clones only, minus some. The data show some 180,000 clones, nearly 95% seen once. The input for sequencing was peripheral blood, taken 28 days after the second AZD1222 dose. These receptors were obtained from an adult who received the AZD1222 COVID-19 vaccine.

This clone was observed a single time. CDR3 amino acids: CASSLAGQVYGYTF. In DNA, the CDR3 is TGTGCCAGCAGTCTGGCGGGACAAGTCTATGGCTACACCTTC. The rearrangement uses TRBV6-5 and TRBJ1-2; the D gene is possibly TRBD1 (6 bases). CDR1 and CDR2 (germline): MNHEY, SVGAGI. With 5 bases removed from V and 4 bases from J, the gap between germline ends came to 14 bases. This CDR3 has 14 residues.

The chain links TRBV19 to TRBJ1-6, with a weak D call TRBD1 (6 bases). The V end was cut by 4 bases, the J end by 7 bases, with 14 bases between. This CDR3 region has 15 residues. Per the germline V gene, CDR1 is LNHDA and CDR2 is SQIVND (reference sequence). CDR3 nucleotide sequence: TGTGCCAGTAGTAGGCCCCAGGGGAGGAATTCACCCCTCCACTTT. It yields the protein CASSRPQGRNSPLHF.

The V call is TRBV3-1 (or the pseudogene TRBV3-2), the J call TRBJ2-7; D possibly corresponds to TRBD2 (5 bases). Germline V gene data show CDR1 as LGHDT and CDR2 as YNNKEL (reference sequence). V lost 0 bases, J lost 2 bases, and 11 bases lay in between. CDR3 size: 15 residues. The CDR3 region has the DNA TGTGCCAGCAGCCAAGATCGGCTAGCTGCCTACGAGCAGTACTTC. It is translated as CASSQDRLAAYEQYF.

This chain links TRBV9 with TRBJ1-4; D may be TRBD1 (5 bases). This CDR3 comprises 16 residues. Per the germline V gene, CDR1 is SGDLS and CDR2 is YYNGEE. Trimming took off 4 bases at V and 0 bases at J, with 13 bases between the two ends. The CDR3 reads CASSINTGSTNEKLFF. The CDR3 DNA follows: TGTGCCAGCAGCATAAACACAGGTTCAACTAATGAAAAACTGTTTTTT.

The V and J genes are TRBV12-3 or TRBV12-4 and TRBJ1-5; a weak D match, TRBD1 (5 bases). The CDR3 has 11 amino acids. V dropped 4 bases and J dropped 16 bases, with 14 bases sitting between them. CDR3 region: CASSYGTHLHF. The DNA of the CDR3 is TGTGCCAGCAGTTACGGGACCCACTTACATTTT.

The chain combines TRBV27 with TRBJ1-1; D is perhaps TRBD1 (5 bases). The CDR3 has 14 amino acids. Trimming took 2 bases from V and 4 from J, leaving 11 bases between them. Germline CDR1 MNHEY, CDR2 SMNVEV (reference sequence). In DNA form, the CDR3 reads TGTGCCAGCAGTTTAGGCAGGGCTGGCACTGAAGCTTTCTTT. It encodes CASSLGRAGTEAFF.